Reported below is one TCR beta chain. Its antigen is as yet unknown. These data are taken from a study of a mutant IDH1 vaccine in newly diagnosed glioma. The wider study: The study started vaccination 4-6 weeks after radiotherapy alone, or with temozolomide cycles. The treated population exhibited a male proportion of roughly 62%, a female proportion of 37.5%, and a mean age of about 40 years.

Study-wide points: Shifts in the top peripheral T cell clonotypes seemed unrelated to pseudoprogression.

Time point of the sample: week 11, during vaccination. Every vaccination contained 300 ug of the mutant IDH1 20-mer peptide and was paired with topical imiquimod. New WHO grade 3 or 4 astrocytomas that were IDH1-mutant and ATRX-lost occurred in the donors. Data came from immunoSEQ multiplex PCR; TCRdb stores just in-frame clones and leaves some out. The sample shows some 22,000 clones, roughly 85% of them seen only once. This TCR came from a middle-aged man with glioma. Sequenced here: PBMCs, sampled from a glioma patient whose treatment included an IDH1 peptide vaccine.

The CDR3 DNA is TGTGCCAGCAGTTATGTACAGGGTCGTGGGGCCAACGTCCTGACTTTC. It codes for CASSYVQGRGANVLTF. The rearrangement links TRBV6-5 to TRBJ2-6; D perhaps matches TRBD1 (6 bases). V gave up 3 bases and J gave up 3 bases, with 12 bases separating them. The V gene's germline CDR1 is MNHEY and CDR2 SVGAGI. There are 16 residues in the CDR3.